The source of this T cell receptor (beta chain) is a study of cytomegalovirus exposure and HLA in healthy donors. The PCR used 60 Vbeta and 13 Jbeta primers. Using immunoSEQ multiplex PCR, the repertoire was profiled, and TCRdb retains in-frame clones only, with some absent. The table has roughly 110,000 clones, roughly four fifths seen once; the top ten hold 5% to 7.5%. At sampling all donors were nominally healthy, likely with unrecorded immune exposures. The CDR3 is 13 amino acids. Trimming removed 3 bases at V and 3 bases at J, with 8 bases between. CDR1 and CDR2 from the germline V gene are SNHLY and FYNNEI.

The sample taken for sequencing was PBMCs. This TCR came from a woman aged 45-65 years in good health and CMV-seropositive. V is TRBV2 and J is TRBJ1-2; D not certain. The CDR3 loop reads CASSDFIYYGYTF. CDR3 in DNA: TGTGCCAGCAGTGATTTCATTTACTATGGCTACACCTTC.